What follows are 17 T cell receptor beta chains derived from one specimen sequenced in a study of cytomegalovirus exposure and HLA in healthy donors. Sequencing used immunoSEQ multiplex PCR; TCRdb keeps in-frame clones, though not all of them. The sample includes approximately 72,000 clones, about 93% of them seen just once. The sample was PBMCs. The receptors derive from a woman younger than 35 in good health and CMV-seronegative.

The chain recombines TRBV7-9 with TRBJ1-1; the D is unclear. Germline V gives CDR1 SEHNR, CDR2 FQNEAQ (reference sequence). V lost 1 base and J 0 bases, leaving 6 bases between the germline ends. CDR3 size: 14 residues. CDR3 loop: CASSLGLLNTEAFF. The CDR3 DNA is TGTGCCAGCAGCTTAGGACTGCTGAACACTGAAGCTTTCTTT. The variable domain in full, with the rest retrieved from reference TRBV7-9 and TRBJ1-1, is DTGVSQNPRHKITKRGQNVTFRCDPISEHNRLYWYRQTLGQGPEFLTYFQNEAQLEKSRLLSDRFSAERPKGSFSTLEIQRTEQGDSAMYLCASSLGLLNTEAFFGQGTRLTVV.

This sequence joins TRBV4-1 and TRBJ1-5; D is unclear. Germline values: CDR1 MGHRA, CDR2 YSYEKL. The CDR3 totals 14 residues. V was cut by 1 base and J by 1 base, with 5 bases left in between. CDR3 in amino acids: CASSQAGSNQPQHF. The DNA of the CDR3 is TGCGCCAGCAGCCAAGCGGGGAGCAATCAGCCCCAGCATTTT.

This chain joins TRBV19 and TRBJ2-7; 11 bases match TRBD1. CDR3 size: 16 residues. The V gene end was trimmed by 6 bases and the J gene end by 3 bases; junction bases not matched to a gene: 10. The germline V gene encodes CDR1 LNHDA and CDR2 SQIVND (reference sequence). This chain's CDR3 is CASSIQEGTGGYEQYF. The CDR3 region has the DNA TGTGCCAGTAGCATCCAAGAGGGGACAGGGGGCTACGAGCAGTACTTC.

CDR3 sequence reads: CASSYRLAGADEQYF. CDR3 sequence (DNA): TGTGCCAGCAGCTACCGACTAGCGGGGGCGGACGAGCAGTACTTC. This chain joins TRBV9 and TRBJ2-7; 12 bases fit TRBD2. Germline-derived CDR1 and CDR2 are SGDLS and YYNGEE. V dropped 4 bases and J dropped 5; count of bases not matched to a gene: 7. The CDR3 is made up of 15 amino acids.

This chain joins TRBV7-9 and TRBJ2-7; D remains unclear. Germline V CDR1 and CDR2: SEHNR, FQNEAQ (reference sequence). This CDR3 contains 16 residues. The V gene lost 0 bases and the J gene lost 3 bases, with 15 bases spanning the gap. The CDR3 coding sequence is TGTGCCAGCAGCTTAGCTGGGCATCAATCGAACTACGAGCAGTACTTC. The encoded protein is CASSLAGHQSNYEQYF.

The chain links TRBV4-1 to TRBJ1-3; perhaps TRBD1 as D (5 bases). The V end was cut by 1 base, the J end by 3 bases, with 13 bases between. The CDR3 has 16 residues. CDR1 and CDR2 (germline): MGHRA, YSYEKL. The CDR3 DNA reads TGCGCCAGCAGCCAAGTGGGGCAGGCTCTTGGAAACACCATATATTTT. Protein product: CASSQVGQALGNTIYF.

The chain links TRBV28 to TRBJ1-2, with D unresolved. The CDR3 contains 14 residues. CDR1 and CDR2 (germline): MDHEN, SYDVKM. Trimming pared 3 bases from V and 5 bases from J, leaving 13 bases between. For the CDR3, the DNA is TGTGCCAGCAGTTTCCTGCCTGATCGGTATGGCTACACCTTC. Encoded protein: CASSFLPDRYGYTF.

This chain links TRBV6-1 with TRBJ1-4, with D possibly TRBD1 on 6 matching bases. V lost 4 bases and J 5 bases, leaving 17 bases between the germline ends. Per the germline V gene, CDR1 is MNHNS and CDR2 is SASEGT. CDR3 length: 16 amino acids. CDR3 protein: CASSGRGQLLNEKLFF. The CDR3 region has the DNA TGTGCCAGCAGTGGGCGCGGACAGCTACTAAATGAAAAACTGTTTTTT.

This chain joins TRBV5-5 and TRBJ2-3, with TRBD1 matching over 7 bases. Trimming removed 3 bases from V and 1 base from J; junction bases left unmatched: 5. Germline CDR1 and CDR2: SGHKS and YYEKEE (reference sequence). The CDR3 spans 15 residues. This chain's CDR3 is CASSSTQGRTDTQYF. The CDR3 DNA is TGTGCCAGCAGCTCGACACAGGGGCGCACAGATACGCAGTATTTT.

J is TRBJ1-1 and V is TRBV5-1, with a possible D match to TRBD1 (5 bases). The V end lost 6 bases, the J end lost 4 bases, and 16 bases lay between the germline ends. CDR3 length equals 14 residues. Germline lookup yields CDR1 SGHRS and CDR2 YFSETQ. CDR3 in amino acids: CASTPSGIGTEAFF. Here the CDR3 DNA reads TGCGCCAGCACCCCATCAGGGATCGGCACTGAAGCTTTCTTT. Variable domain in full (rest from reference TRBV5-1 and TRBJ1-1): KAGVTQTPRYLIKTRGQQVTLSCSPISGHRSVSWYQQTPGQGLQFLFEYFSETQRNKGNFPGRFSGRQFSNSRSEMNVSTLELGDSALYLCASTPSGIGTEAFFGQGTRLTVV.

This clone was seen just once. This sequence joins TRBV19 and TRBJ1-2; 8 bases map to TRBD1. CDR1 and CDR2 (germline): LNHDA, SQIVND (reference sequence). Trimming removed 2 bases from V and 3 bases from J; junction bases left unmatched: 5. CDR3 length: 15 amino acids. The CDR3 DNA follows: TGTGCCAGTAGTATAAGCCCGACAGGGGACTATGGCTACACCTTC. Translation: CASSISPTGDYGYTF.

A single count supports this clone. The chain is built from TRBV2 and TRBJ2-2; 13 bases agree with TRBD2. The CDR3 length is 16 residues. Trimming cost V 4 bases and J 1 base; bases outside gene matches: 0. Germline V gene sequence: CDR1 SNHLY, CDR2 FYNNEI. The chain's CDR3 is CASSGLAGGNTGELFF. CDR3 nucleotides: TGTGCCAGCAGTGGACTAGCGGGGGGGAACACCGGGGAGCTGTTTTTT.

The chain is built from TRBV27 and TRBJ2-1; 15 bases fit TRBD2. The length of the CDR3 is 16 residues. Germline V gene lookup returns CDR1 MNHEY and CDR2 SMNVEV (reference sequence). After removal of 3 bases from V and 7 bases from J, the junction contained 4 bases not matched to a gene. In nucleotides, the CDR3 is TGTGCCAGCAGTTTCGCGGGACTAGCGGGGGGTAATGAGCAGTTCTTC. Protein product: CASSFAGLAGGNEQFF.

J is TRBJ1-5 and V is TRBV18; no definite D call. Trimming pared 2 bases from V and 0 bases from J, leaving 11 bases between. Germline loops: CDR1 KGHSH, CDR2 LQKENI. The CDR3 consists of 16 residues. CDR3 nucleotide sequence: TGTGCCAGCTCACCAGGGCTCCTTGATAGCAATCAGCCCCAGCATTTT. Translation: CASSPGLLDSNQPQHF.

The genes are TRBV18 and TRBJ2-3, with 9 bases that match TRBD1. Germline trimming cut 3 bases from V and 6 bases from J; bases unmatched to any gene: 7. The germline CDR1 and CDR2 sequences are KGHSH and LQKENI. The CDR3 is made up of 15 amino acids. The CDR3 nucleotides are TGTGCCAGCTCACCCAACAGGGGGCAAAGTGATACGCAGTATTTT. Its protein is CASSPNRGQSDTQYF.

V and J are TRBV28 and TRBJ2-7; 7 bases match TRBD1. This CDR3 region has 17 residues. J lost 2 bases, V lost 4 bases, and 14 bases had no gene match. Per the germline V gene, CDR1 is MDHEN and CDR2 is SYDVKM. The CDR3 nucleotides read TGTGCCAGCAGTTCTCATTCCTCCGGGACAGCTACCTACGAGCAGTACTTC. It specifies CASSSHSSGTATYEQYF.

J is TRBJ2-7 and V is TRBV21-1; the listed D gene, TRBD2, was not tested against the DNA. TRBV21-1 is recorded as a pseudogene. This CDR3 has 16 amino acids. CDR3 in amino acids: CASSKGAGGKLREQYF. CDR3 DNA: TGTGCCAGCAGCAAAGGGGCCGGGGGTAAATTACGCGAGCAGTACTTC.